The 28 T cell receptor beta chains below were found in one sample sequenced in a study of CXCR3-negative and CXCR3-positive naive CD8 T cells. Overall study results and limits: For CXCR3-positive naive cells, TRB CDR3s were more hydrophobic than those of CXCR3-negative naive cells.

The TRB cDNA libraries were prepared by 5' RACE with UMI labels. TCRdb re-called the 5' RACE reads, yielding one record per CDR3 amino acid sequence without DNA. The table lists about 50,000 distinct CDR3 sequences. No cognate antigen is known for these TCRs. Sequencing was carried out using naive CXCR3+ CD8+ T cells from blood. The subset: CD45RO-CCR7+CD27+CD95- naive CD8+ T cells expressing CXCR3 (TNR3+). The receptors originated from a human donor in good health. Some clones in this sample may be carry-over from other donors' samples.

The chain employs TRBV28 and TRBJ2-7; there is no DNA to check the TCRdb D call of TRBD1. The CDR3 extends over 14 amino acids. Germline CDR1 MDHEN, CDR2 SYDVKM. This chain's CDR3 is CASTPVTGGSEQYF. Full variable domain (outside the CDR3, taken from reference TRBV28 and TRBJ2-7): DVKVTQSSRYLVKRTGEKVFLECVQDMDHENMFWYRQDPGLGLRLIYFSYDVKMKEKGDIPEGYSVSREKKERFSLILESASTNQTSMYLCASTPVTGGSEQYFGPGTRLTVT.

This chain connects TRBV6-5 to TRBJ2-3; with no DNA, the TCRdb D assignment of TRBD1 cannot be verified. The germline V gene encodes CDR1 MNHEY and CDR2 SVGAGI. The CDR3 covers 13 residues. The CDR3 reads CASSRGFSDTQYF.

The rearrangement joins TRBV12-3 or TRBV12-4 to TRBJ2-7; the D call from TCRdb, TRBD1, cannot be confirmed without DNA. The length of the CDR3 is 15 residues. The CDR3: CASSFWSGAGYEQYF.

The CDR3 here is CASSWRLSGRSTDTQYF. The chain has TRBV5-1 and TRBJ2-3. Germline loops: CDR1 SGHRS, CDR2 YFSETQ. This CDR3 is 17 amino acids long.

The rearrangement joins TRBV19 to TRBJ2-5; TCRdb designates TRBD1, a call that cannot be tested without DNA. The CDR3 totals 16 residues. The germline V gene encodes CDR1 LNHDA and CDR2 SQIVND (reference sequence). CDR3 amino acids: CASTEKTGSFQETQYF.

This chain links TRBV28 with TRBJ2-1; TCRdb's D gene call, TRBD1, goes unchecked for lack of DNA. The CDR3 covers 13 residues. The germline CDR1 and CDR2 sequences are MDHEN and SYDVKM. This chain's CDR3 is CASSPLEDNEQFF.

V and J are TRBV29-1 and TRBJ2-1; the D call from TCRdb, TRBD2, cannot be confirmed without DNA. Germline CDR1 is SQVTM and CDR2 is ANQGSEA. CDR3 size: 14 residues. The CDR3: CSVEMSLAYSLQFF.

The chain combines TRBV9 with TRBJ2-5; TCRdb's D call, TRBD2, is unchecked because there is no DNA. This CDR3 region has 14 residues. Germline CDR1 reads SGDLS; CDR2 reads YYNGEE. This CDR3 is CASSAWTDQETQYF.

The CDR3 is CASSLVTAYEQYF. This chain joins TRBV7-2 and TRBJ2-7. The CDR3 is 13 amino acids. Germline V gives CDR1 SGHTA, CDR2 FQGNSA.

The CDR3 loop is CASSPRLAGVYEQYF. The gene calls are TRBV7-3 and TRBJ2-7; with no DNA, the TCRdb D assignment of TRBD2 cannot be verified. Germline values: CDR1 SGHTA, CDR2 FQGTGA. CDR3 length: 15 residues.

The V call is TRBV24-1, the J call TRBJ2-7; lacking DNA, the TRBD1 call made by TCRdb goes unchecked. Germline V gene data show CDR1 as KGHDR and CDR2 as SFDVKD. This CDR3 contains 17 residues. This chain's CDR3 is CATSDSSPTGGGNEQYF.

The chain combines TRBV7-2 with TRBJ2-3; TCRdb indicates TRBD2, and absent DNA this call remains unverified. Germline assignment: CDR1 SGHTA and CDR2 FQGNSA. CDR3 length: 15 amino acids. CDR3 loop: CASIPSGGYTDTQYF.

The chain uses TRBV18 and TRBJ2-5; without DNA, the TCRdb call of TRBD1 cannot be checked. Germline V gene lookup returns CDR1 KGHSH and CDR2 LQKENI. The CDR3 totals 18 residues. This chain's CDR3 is CASSPHLTGQQLGETQYF.

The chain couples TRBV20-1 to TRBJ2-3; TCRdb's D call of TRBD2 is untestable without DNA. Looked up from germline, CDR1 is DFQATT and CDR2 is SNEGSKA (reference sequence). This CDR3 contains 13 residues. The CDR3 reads CSASFAGTDTQYF.

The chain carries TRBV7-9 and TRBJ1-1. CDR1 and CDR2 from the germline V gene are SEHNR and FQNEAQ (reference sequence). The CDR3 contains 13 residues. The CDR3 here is CASSLAGATEAFF.

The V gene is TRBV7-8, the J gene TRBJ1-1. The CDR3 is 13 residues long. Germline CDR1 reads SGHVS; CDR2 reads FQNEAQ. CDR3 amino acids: CASSLEWGFEAFF.

CDR3 amino acids: CASSFTAYYEQYF. The chain has TRBV7-2 and TRBJ2-7. This CDR3 spans 13 amino acids. Germline V CDR1 and CDR2: SGHTA, FQGNSA. The whole variable domain, filled in from reference TRBV7-2 and TRBJ2-7, reads GAGVSQSPSNKVTEKGKDVELRCDPISGHTALYWYRQSLGQGLEFLIYFQGNSAPDKSGLPSDRFSAERTGGSVSTLTIQRTQQEDSAVYLCASSFTAYYEQYFGPGTRLTVT.

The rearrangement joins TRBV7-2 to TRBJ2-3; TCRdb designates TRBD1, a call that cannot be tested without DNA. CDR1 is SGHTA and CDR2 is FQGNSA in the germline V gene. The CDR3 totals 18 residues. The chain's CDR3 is CASSLNIAGRTNTDTQYF.

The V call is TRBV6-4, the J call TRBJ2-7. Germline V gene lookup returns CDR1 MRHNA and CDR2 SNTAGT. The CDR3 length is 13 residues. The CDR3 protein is CASSAYNGYEQYF.

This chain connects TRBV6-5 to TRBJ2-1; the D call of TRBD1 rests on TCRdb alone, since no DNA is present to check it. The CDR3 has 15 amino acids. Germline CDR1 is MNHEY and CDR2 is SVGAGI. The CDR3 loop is CASSPGQGPYNEQFF.

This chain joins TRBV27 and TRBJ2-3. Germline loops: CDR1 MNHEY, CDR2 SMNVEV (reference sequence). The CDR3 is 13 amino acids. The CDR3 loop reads CASSLSVDNLRYF.

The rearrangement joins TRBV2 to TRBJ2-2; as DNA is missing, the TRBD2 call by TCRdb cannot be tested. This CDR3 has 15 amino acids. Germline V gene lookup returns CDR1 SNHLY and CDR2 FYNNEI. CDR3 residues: CATQRRDSPTGELFF.

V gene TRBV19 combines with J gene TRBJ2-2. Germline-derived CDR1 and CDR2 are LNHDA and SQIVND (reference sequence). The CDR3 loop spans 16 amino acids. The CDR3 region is CASSIWVRANTGELFF.

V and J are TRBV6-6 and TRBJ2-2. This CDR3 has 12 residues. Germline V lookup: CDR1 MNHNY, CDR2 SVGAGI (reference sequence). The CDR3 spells CASLGVTGELFF.

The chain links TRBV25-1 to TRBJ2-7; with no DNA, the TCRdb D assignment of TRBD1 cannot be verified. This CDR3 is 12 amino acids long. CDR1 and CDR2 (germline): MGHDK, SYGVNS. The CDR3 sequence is CASSRAFYEQYF.

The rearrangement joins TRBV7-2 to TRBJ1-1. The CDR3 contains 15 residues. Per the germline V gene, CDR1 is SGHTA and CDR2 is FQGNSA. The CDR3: CASSLIASLNTEAFF.

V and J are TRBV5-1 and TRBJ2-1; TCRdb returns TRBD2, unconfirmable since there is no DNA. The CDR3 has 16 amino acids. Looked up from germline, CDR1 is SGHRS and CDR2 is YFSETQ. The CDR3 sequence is CASAGTSGLVVDEQFF.

The CDR3 loop reads CASSYSFTHGGTDTQYF. The V gene is TRBV6-2 or TRBV6-3, the J gene TRBJ2-3. The CDR3 sequence is 17 residues long. Germline CDR1 and CDR2: MNHEY and SVGEGT.